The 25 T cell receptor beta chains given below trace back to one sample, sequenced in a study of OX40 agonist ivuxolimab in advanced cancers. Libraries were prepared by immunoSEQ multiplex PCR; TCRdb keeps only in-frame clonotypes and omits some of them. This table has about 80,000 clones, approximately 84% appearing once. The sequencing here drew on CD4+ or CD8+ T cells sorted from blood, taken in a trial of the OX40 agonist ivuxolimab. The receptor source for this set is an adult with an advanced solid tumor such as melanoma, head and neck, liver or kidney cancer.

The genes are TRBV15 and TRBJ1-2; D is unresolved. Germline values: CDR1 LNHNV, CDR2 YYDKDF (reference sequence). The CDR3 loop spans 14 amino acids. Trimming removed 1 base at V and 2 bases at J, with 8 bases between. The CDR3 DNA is TGTGCCACCAGCAGAGGGAGAGGGAACTATGGCTACACCTTC. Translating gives CATSRGRGNYGYTF.

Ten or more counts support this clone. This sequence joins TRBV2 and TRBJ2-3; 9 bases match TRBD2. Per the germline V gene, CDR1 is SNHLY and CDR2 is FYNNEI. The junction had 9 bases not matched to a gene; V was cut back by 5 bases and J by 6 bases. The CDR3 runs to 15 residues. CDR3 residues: CASSLAGVAVDTQYF. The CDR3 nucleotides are TGTGCCAGCAGTTTAGCGGGAGTAGCAGTTGATACGCAGTATTTT.

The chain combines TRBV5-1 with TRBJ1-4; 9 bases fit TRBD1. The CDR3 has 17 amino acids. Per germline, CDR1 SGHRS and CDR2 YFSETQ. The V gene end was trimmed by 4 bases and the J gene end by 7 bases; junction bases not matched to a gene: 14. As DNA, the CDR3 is TGCGCCAGCAGCATTCCGGGACAGGGAGAAAGGGGTGAAAAACTGTTTTTT. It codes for CASSIPGQGERGEKLFF.

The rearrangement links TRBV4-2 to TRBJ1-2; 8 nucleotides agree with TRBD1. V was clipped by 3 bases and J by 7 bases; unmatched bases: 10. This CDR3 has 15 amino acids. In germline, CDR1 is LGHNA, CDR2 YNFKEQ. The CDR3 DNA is TGTGCCAGCAGCCAGGGACTAGGACAGGGAGTTGGCTACACCTTC. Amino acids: CASSQGLGQGVGYTF.

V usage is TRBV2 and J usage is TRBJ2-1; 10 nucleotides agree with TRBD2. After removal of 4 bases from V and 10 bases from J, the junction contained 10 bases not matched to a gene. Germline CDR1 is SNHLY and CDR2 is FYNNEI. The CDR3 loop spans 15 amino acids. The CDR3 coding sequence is TGTGCCAGCAGTGCTCTAGCGGGAGCTCACGGAGAGCAGTTCTTC. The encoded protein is CASSALAGAHGEQFF.

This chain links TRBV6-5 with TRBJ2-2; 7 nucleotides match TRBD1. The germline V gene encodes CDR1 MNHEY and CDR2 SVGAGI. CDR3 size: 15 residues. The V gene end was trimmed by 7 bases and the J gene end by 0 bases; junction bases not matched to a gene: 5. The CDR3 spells CASTPGTANTGELFF. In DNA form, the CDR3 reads TGTGCCAGCACTCCCGGGACAGCGAACACCGGGGAGCTGTTTTTT.

CDR3 residues: CASSLIGLNTEAFF. CDR3 DNA: TGTGCCAGCAGTTTGATAGGGTTGAACACTGAAGCTTTCTTT. V and J are TRBV28 and TRBJ1-1; D gene unclear. V lost 3 bases and J 0 bases, leaving 8 bases between the germline ends. Germline CDR1 MDHEN, CDR2 SYDVKM. The CDR3 extends over 14 amino acids. The full variable domain, in which reference TRBV28 and TRBJ1-1 provide the parts outside the CDR3, is DVKVTQSSRYLVKRTGEKVFLECVQDMDHENMFWYRQDPGLGLRLIYFSYDVKMKEKGDIPEGYSVSREKKERFSLILESASTNQTSMYLCASSLIGLNTEAFFGQGTRLTVV.

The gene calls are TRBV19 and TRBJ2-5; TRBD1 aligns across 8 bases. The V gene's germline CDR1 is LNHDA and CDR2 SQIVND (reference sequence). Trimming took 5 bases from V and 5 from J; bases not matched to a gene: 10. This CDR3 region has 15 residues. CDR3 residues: CASSPRTGIGETQYF. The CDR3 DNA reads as TGTGCCAGTAGTCCCAGGACAGGGATCGGGGAGACCCAGTACTTC.

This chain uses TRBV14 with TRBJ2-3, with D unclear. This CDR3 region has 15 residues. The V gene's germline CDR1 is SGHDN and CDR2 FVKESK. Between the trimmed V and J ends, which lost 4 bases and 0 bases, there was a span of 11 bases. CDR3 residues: CASSRGFRSTDTQYF. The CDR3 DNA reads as TGTGCCAGCAGCCGTGGGTTTCGGAGCACAGATACGCAGTATTTT. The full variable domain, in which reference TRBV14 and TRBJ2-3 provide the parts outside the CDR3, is EAGVTQFPSHSVIEKGQTVTLRCDPISGHDNLYWYRRVMGKEIKFLLHFVKESKQDESGMPNNRFLAERTGGTYSTLKVQPAELEDSGVYFCASSRGFRSTDTQYFGPGTRLTVL.

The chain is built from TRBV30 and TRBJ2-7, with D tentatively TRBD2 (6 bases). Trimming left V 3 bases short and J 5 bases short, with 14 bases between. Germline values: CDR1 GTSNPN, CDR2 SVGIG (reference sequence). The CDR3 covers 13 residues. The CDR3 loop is CAWSNSLAHEQYF. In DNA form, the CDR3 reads TGTGCCTGGAGCAATTCACTAGCACACGAGCAGTACTTC.

CDR3 residues: CATSRGEGVGNSPLHF. The CDR3 DNA follows: TGTGCCACCAGCAGAGGGGAGGGGGTAGGTAATTCACCCCTCCACTTT. The rearrangement links TRBV15 to TRBJ1-6, with D possibly being TRBD1 (6 bases). V was cut by 1 base and J by 6 bases, with 13 bases left in between. Germline V lookup: CDR1 LNHNV, CDR2 YYDKDF (reference sequence). CDR3 length: 16 amino acids. The entire variable domain, with the rest obtained from reference TRBV15 and TRBJ1-6, is as follows: DAMVIQNPRYQVTQFGKPVTLSCSQTLNHNVMYWYQQKSSQAPKLLFHYYDKDFNNEADTPDNFQSRRPNTSFCFLDIRSPGLGDTAMYLCATSRGEGVGNSPLHFGNGTRLTVT.

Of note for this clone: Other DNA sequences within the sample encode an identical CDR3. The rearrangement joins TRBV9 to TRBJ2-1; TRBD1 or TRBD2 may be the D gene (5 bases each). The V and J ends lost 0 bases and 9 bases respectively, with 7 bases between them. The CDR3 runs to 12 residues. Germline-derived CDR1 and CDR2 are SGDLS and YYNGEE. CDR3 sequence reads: CASSVERGEQFF. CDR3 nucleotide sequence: TGTGCCAGCAGCGTAGAGAGGGGTGAGCAGTTCTTC. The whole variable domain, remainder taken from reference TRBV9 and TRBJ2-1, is DSGVTQTPKHLITATGQRVTLRCSPRSGDLSVYWYQQSLDQGLQFLIQYYNGEERAKGNILERFSAQQFPDLHSELNLSSLELGDSALYFCASSVERGEQFFGPGTRLTVL.

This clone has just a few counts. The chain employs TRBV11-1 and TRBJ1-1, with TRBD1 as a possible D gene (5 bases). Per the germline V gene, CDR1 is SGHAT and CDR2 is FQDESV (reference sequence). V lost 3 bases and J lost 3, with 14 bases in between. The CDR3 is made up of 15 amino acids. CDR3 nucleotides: TGTGCCAGCAGCTTTTACGGGAAGGGGTACACTGAAGCTTTCTTT. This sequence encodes CASSFYGKGYTEAFF.

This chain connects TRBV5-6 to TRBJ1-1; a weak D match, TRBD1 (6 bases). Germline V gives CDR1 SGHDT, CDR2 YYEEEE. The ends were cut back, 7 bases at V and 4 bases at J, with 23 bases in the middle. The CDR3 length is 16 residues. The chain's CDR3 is CASADRQVAHGTEAFF. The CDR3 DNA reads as TGTGCCAGCGCGGATCGACAGGTCGCGCATGGCACTGAAGCTTTCTTT.

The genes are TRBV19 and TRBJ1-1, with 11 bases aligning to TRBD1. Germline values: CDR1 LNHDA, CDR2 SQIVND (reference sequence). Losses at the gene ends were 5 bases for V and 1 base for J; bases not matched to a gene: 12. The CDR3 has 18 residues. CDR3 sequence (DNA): TGTGCCAGTAGTCCTCAATACGGGACAGGGGGAGCGAACACTGAAGCTTTCTTT. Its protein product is CASSPQYGTGGANTEAFF.

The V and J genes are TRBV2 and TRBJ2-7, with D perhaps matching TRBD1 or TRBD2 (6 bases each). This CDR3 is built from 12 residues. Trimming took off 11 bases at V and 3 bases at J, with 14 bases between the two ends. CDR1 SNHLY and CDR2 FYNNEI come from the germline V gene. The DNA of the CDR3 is TGTGCCGGGGGGACACCCAACTACGAGCAGTACTTC. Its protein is CAGGTPNYEQYF.

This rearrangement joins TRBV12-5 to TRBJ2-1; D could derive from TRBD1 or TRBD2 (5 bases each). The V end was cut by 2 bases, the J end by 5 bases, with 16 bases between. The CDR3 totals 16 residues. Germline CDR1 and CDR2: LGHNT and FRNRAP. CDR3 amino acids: CASGLTPGTGNNEQFF. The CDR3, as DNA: TGTGCTAGTGGTTTGACACCCGGGACGGGGAACAATGAGCAGTTCTTC. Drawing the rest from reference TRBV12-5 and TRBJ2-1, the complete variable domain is DARVTQTPRHKVTEMGQEVTMRCQPILGHNTVFWYRQTMMQGLELLAYFRNRAPLDDSGMPKDRFSAEMPDATLATLKIQPSEPRDSAVYFCASGLTPGTGNNEQFFGPGTRLTVL.

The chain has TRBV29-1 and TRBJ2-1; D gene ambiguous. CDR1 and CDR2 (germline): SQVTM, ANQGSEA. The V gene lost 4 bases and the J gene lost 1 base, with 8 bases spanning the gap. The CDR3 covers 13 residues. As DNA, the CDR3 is TGCAGCGTTGGTACGGAATCCTACAATGAGCAGTTCTTC. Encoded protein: CSVGTESYNEQFF.

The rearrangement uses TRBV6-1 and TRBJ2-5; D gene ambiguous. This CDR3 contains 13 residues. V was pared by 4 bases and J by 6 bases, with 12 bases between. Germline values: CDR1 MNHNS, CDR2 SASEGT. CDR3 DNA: TGTGCCAGCAGTGGTAGGGCCGATAAGACCCAGTACTTC. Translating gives CASSGRADKTQYF.

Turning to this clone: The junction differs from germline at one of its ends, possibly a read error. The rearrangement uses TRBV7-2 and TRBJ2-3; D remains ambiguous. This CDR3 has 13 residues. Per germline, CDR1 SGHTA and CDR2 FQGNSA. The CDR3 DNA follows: TGTGTCAGCAGCTTAGTTAGCACAGATACGCAGTATTTT. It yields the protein CVSSLVSTDTQYF.

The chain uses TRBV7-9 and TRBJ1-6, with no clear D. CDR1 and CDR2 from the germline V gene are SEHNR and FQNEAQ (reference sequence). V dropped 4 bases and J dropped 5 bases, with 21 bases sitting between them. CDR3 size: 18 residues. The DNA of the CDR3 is TGTGCCAGCAGCTCCTATAGGGTGTTTGGAGAAAATAATTCACCCCTCCACTTT. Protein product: CASSSYRVFGENNSPLHF. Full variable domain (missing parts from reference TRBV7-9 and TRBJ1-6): DTGVSQNPRHKITKRGQNVTFRCDPISEHNRLYWYRQTLGQGPEFLTYFQNEAQLEKSRLLSDRFSAERPKGSFSTLEIQRTEQGDSAMYLCASSSYRVFGENNSPLHFGNGTRLTVT.

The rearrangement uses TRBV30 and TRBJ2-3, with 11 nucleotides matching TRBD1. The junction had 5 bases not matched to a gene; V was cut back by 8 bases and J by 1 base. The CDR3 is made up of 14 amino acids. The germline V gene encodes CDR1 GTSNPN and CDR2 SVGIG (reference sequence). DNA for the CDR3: TGTGCCACTGGGACAGGGGGAGGCACAGATACGCAGTATTTT. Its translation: CATGTGGGTDTQYF.

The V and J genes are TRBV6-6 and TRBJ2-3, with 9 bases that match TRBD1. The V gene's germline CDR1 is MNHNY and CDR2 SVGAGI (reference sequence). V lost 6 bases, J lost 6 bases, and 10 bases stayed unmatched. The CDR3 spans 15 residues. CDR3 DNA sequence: TGTGCCAGCAGCCGACAGGGGGGGGCCGGTGATACGCAGTATTTT. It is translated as CASSRQGGAGDTQYF.

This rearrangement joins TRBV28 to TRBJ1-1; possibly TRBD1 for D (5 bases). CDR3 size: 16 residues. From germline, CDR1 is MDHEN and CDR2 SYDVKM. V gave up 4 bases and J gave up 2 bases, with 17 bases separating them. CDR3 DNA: TGTGCCAGCAGTTCCCGGGGCGCAGGCCTTAACACTGAAGCTTTCTTT. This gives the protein CASSSRGAGLNTEAFF.

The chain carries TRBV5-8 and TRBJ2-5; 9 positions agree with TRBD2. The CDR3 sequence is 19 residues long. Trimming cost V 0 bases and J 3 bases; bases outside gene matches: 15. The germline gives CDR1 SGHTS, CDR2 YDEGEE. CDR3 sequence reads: CASSLGQGQRGVLKETQYF. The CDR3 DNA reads TGTGCCAGCAGCTTGGGGCAGGGACAGCGGGGGGTCCTCAAAGAGACCCAGTACTTC.